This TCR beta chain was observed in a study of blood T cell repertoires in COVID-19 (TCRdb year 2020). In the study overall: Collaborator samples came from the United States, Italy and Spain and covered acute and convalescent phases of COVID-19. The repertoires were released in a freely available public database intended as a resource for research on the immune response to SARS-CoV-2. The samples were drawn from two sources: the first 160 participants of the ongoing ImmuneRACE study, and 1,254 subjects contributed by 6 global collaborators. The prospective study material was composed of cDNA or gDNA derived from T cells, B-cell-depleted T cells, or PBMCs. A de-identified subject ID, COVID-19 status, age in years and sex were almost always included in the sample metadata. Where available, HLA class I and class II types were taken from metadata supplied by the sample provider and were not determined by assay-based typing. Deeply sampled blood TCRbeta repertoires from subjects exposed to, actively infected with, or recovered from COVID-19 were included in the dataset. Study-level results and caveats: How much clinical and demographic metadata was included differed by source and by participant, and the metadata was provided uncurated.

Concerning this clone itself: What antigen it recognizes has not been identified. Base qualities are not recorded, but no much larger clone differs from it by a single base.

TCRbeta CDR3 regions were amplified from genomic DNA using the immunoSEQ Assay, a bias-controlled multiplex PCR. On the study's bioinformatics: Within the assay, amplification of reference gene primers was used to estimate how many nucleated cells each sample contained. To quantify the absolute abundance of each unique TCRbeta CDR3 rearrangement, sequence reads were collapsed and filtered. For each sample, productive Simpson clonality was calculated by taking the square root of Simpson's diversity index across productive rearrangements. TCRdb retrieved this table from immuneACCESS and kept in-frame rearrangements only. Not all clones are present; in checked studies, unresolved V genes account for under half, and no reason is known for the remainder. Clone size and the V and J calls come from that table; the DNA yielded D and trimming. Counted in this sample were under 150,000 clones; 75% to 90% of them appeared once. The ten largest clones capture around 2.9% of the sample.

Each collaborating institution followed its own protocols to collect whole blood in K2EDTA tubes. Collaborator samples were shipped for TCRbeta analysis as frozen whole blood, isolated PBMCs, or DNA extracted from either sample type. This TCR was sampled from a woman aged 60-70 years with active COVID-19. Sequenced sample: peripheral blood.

DNA sequence: TGTGCCAGCAGGTGGACAGGGAGCGAGACCCAGTACTTC. The encoded protein is CASRWTGSETQYF. Recombination linked TRBV6-5 to TRBJ2-5; 8 of the junction bases match TRBD1. CDR1 MNHEY and CDR2 SVGAGI are derived from the germline V gene. CDR3 length: 13 amino acids, cysteine to phenylalanine. Just CDR3 DNA is preserved here, 39 bases in frame from base 1. At the junction V is shortened by 6 bases and J by 5 bases; bases outside the gene matches: 5.